The TCR beta chain under discussion was sequenced for a study of shared clonotypes between healthy human individuals. V was cut by 5 bases and J by 8 bases, with 10 bases left in between. This CDR3 region has 12 residues. CDR1 SGHRS and CDR2 YFSETQ come from the germline V gene. TCRdb's table, derived via immunoSEQ multiplex PCR, lists solely in-frame clones and lacks some. Among over 1.5 million clones listed, 98% were seen once. Sequencing used naive CD4+ T cells sorted from blood. Subset indicated: CD45RA+ positively selected. The chain links TRBV5-1 to TRBJ1-4, with a possible D match to TRBD1 (6 bases). The TCR comes from a man aged 25 to 45 in good health. The DNA for the CDR3 is TGCGCCAGCAGTCCTCAGGGGGAAAAACTGTTTTTT. It translates to CASSPQGEKLFF.